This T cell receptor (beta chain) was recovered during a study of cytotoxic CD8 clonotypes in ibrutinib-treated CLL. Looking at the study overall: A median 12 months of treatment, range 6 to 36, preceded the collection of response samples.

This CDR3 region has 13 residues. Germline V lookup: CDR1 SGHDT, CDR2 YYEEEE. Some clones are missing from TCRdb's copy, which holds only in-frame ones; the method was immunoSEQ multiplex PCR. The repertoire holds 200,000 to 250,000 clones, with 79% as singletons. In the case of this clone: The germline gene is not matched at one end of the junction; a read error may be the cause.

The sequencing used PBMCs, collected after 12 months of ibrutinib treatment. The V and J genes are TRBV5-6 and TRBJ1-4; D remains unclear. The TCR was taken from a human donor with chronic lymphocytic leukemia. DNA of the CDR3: TGTGCGAGCAGTCCGGAACAACCCGAAAAACTGTTTTTT. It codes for CASSPEQPEKLFF.